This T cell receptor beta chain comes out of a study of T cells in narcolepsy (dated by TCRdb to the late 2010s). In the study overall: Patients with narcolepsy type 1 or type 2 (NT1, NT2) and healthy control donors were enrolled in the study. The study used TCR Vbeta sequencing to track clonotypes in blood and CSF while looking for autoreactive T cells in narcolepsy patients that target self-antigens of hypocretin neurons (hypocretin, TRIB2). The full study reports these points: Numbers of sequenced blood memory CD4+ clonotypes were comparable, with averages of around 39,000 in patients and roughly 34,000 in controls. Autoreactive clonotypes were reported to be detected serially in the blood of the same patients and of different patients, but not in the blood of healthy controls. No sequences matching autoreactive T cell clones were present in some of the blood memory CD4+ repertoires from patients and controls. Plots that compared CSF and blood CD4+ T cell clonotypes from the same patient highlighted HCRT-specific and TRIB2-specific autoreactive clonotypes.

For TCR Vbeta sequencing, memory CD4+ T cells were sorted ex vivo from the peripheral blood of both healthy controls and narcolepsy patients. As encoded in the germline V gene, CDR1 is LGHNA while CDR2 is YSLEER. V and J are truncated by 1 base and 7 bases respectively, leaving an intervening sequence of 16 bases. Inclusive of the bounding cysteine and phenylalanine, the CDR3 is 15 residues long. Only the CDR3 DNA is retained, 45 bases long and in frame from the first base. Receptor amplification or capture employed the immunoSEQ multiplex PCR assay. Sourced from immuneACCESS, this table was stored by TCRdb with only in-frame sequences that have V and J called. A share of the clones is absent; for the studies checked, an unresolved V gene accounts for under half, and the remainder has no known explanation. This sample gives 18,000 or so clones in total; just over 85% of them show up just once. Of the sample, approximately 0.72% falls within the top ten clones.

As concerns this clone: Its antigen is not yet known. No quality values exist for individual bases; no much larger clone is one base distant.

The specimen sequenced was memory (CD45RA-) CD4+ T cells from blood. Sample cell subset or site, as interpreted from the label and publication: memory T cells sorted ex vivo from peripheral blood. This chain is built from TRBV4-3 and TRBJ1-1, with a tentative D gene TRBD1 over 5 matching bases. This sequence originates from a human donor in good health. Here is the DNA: TGCGCCAGCAGCCAAGCGATTTTTATCGGGGGTGAAGCTTTCTTT. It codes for CASSQAIFIGGEAFF.